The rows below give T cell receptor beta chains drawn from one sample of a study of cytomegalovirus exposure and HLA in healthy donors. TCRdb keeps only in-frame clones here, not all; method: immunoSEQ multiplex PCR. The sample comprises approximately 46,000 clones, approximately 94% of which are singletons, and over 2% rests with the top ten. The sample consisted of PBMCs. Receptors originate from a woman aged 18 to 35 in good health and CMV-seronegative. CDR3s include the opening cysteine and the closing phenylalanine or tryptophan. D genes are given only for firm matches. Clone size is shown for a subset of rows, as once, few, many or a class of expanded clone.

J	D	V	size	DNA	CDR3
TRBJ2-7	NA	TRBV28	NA	TGTGCCAGCAGTTTCAGTTGGACTCGAGTCTCCTACGAGCAGTACTTC	CASSFSWTRVSYEQYF
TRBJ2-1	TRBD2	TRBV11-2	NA	TGTGCCAGCAGCTCGGGACTAGCGGGGGGTAGCTCCTACAATGAGCAGTTCTTC	CASSSGLAGGSSYNEQFF
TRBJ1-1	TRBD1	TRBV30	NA	TGTGCCTGGAGTTCCAGGGGGATGAACACTGAAGCTTTCTTT	CAWSSRGMNTEAFF
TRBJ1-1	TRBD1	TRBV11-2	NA	TGTGCCAGCAGCCTCACGACAGGGTGGAGAACTGAAGCTTTCTTT	CASSLTTGWRTEAFF
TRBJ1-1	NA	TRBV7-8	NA	TGTGCCAGCAGCTTGGTACAGGGTGGCACTGAAGCTTTCTTT	CASSLVQGGTEAFF
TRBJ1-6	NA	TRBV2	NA	TGTGCCAGCAGTGATAGATCGGGTCAATGGAATTCACCCCTCCACTTT	CASSDRSGQWNSPLHF
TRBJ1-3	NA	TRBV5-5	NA	TGTGCCAGCAGCCTCGGCATGGGCAACACCATATATTTT	CASSLGMGNTIYF
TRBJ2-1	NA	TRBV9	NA	TGTGCCAGCAGCGTCTTCGAAGGGGGTGAGCAGTTCTTC	CASSVFEGGEQFF
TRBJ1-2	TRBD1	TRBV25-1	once	TGTGCCAGCAGTGAGGGCCGGACAGGGCGAGGCTACACCTTC	CASSEGRTGRGYTF
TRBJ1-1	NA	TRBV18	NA	TGTGCCAGCTCACCAGTCTCAGGGGCGAACACTGAAGCTTTCTTT	CASSPVSGANTEAFF
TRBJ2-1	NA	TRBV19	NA	TGTGCCAGTAGTATAGGGGCAATGGGCAATGAGCAGTTCTTC	CASSIGAMGNEQFF
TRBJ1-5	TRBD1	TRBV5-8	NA	TGTGCCAGCGCGGACAGGGGTGATCAGCCCCAGCATTTT	CASADRGDQPQHF
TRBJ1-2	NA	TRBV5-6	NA	TGTGCCAGCAGCTTGAGGAGGGGCGACTATGGCTACACCTTC	CASSLRRGDYGYTF
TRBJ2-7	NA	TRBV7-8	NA	TGTGCCAGCAGCTTCACTGCCTACGAGCAGTACTTC	CASSFTAYEQYF
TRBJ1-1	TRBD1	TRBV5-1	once	TGCGCCAGCAGCCTCGGGACAGCGAACACTGAAGCTTTCTTT	CASSLGTANTEAFF
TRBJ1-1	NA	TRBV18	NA	TGTGCCAGCTCACCACGCCAGGCCTCAGGGAACACTGAAGCTTTCTTT	CASSPRQASGNTEAFF
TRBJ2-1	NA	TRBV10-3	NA	TGTGCCATCAGTGACGCTACGGTAGTCTCCTACAATGAGCAGTTCTTC	CAISDATVVSYNEQFF
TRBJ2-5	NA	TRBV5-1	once	TGCGCCAGCAGCTTTGAGGGGAGGGAGACCCAGTACTTC	CASSFEGRETQYF
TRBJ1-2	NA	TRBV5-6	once	TGTGCCAGCAGCGTAGACAGGTCCTATGGCTACACCTTC	CASSVDRSYGYTF
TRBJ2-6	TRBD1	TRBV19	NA	TGTGCCAGTAGTTTAGGGGACAGACTTCAGACTGGGGCCAACGTCCTGACTTTC	CASSLGDRLQTGANVLTF
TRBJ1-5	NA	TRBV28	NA	TGTGCCAGCGGGGGGAGGGGTGGGCAGCCCCAGCATTTT	CASGGRGGQPQHF
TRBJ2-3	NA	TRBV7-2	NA	TGTGCCAGCAGCCGGGACTCTTTCCCAGATACGCAGTATTTT	CASSRDSFPDTQYF
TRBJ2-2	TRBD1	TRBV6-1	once	TGTGCCAGTTACAGGGGGCTGGCCGGGGAGCTGTTTTTT	CASYRGLAGELFF
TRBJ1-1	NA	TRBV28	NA	TGTGCCAGCAGTCCAGGCTCCAATTCCTTGAACACTGAAGCTTTCTTT	CASSPGSNSLNTEAFF
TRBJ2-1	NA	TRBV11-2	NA	TGTGCCAGCAGGAAGACGGGGGACAATGAGCAGTTCTTC	CASRKTGDNEQFF
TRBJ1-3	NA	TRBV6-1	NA	TGTGCCAGCGACTGGCCCGCCTCAGGAAACACCATATATTTT	CASDWPASGNTIYF
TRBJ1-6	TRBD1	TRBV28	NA	TGTGCCAGCAGTTTGAGGACAGGGGCATTTCCCCTCCACTTT	CASSLRTGAFPLHF
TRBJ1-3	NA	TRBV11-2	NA	TGTGCCAGCAGCTTTTTAGAGGCAGGAAACACCATATATTTT	CASSFLEAGNTIYF
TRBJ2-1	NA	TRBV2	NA	TGTGCCAGCAGTATTACAGGATATTACAATGAGCAGTTCTTC	CASSITGYYNEQFF
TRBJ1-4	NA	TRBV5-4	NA	TGTGCCAGCAGCTTTCTGAGCCTAAATGAAAAACTGTTTTTT	CASSFLSLNEKLFF
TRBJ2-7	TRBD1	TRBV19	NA	TGTGCCAGTAGTACTGACAGGGCCTCCTACGAGCAGTACTTC	CASSTDRASYEQYF
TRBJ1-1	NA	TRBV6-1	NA	TGTGCCAGCAGGTCCACAATGAACACTGAAGCTTTCTTT	CASRSTMNTEAFF
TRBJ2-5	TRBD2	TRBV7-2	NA	TGTGCCAGCAGCTTAAGATACGGAGCGGGAGAAGAGACCCAGTACTTC	CASSLRYGAGEETQYF
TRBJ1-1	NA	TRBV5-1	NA	TGCGCCAGCAAGTGGGGGGACACTGAAGCTTTCTTT	CASKWGDTEAFF
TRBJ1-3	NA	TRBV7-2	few	TGTGCCACCCAAACTTTCTCTGGAAACACCATATATTTT	CATQTFSGNTIYF
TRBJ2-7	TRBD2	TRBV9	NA	TGTGCCAGCAGCGTAGGGACTAGCGCGGACTACGAGCAGTACTTC	CASSVGTSADYEQYF
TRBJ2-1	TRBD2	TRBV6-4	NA	TGTGCCAGCAGTGACGATGTGGGGGGGAATGAGCAGTTCTTC	CASSDDVGGNEQFF
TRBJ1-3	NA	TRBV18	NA	TGTGCCAGCTCACCATTAGAGGCTTTTCACTCTGGAAACACCATATATTTT	CASSPLEAFHSGNTIYF
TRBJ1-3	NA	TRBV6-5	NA	TGTGCCAGTTCCGACAACTCTGGAAACACCATATATTTT	CASSDNSGNTIYF
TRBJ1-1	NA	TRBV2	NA	TGTGCCAGCAGTTCCAGTCTAGACAGGATAGCTTTCTTT	CASSSSLDRIAFF
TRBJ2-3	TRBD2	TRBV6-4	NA	TGTGCCAGCAGAAGGGAAGCGGGGGGGCCAGATACGCAGTATTTT	CASRREAGGPDTQYF
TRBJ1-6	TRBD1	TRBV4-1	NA	TGCGCCAGCAGCCAGGACAGGGGACCCCGCTATAGGGATTCACCCCTCCACTTT	CASSQDRGPRYRDSPLHF
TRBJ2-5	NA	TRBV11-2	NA	TGTGCCAGCAGCTTAGCCGGGAACCAAGAGACCCAGTACTTC	CASSLAGNQETQYF